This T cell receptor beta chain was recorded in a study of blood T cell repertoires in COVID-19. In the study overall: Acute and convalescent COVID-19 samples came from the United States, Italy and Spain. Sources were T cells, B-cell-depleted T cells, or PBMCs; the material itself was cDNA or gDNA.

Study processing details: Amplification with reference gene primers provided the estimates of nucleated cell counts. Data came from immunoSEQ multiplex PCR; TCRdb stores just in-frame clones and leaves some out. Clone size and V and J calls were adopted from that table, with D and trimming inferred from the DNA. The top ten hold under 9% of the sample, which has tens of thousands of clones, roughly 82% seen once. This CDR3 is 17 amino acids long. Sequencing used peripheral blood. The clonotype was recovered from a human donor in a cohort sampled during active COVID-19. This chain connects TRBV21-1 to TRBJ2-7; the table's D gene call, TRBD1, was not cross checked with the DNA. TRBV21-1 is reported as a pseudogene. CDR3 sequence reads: CASSKENRDRRTYEQYF. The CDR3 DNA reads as TGTGCCAGCAGCAAAGAGAACCGGGACAGGAGAACCTACGAGCAGTACTTC.